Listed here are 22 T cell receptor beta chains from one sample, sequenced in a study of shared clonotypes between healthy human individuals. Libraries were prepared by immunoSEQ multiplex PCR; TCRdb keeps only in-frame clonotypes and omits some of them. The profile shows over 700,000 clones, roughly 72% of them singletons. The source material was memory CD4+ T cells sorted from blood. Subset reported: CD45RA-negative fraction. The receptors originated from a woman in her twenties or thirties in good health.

The CDR3 here is CASSDTPLRAGRPDTQYF. The CDR3 DNA reads as TGTGCCAGCAGCGACACCCCACTACGGGCGGGGCGCCCAGATACGCAGTATTTT. The chain links TRBV5-6 to TRBJ2-3; a weak D match, TRBD2 (6 bases). The CDR3 totals 18 residues. Germline CDR1 and CDR2: SGHDT and YYEEEE. Trimming shortened V by 4 bases and J by 4 bases, and 25 bases separated the two germline ends.

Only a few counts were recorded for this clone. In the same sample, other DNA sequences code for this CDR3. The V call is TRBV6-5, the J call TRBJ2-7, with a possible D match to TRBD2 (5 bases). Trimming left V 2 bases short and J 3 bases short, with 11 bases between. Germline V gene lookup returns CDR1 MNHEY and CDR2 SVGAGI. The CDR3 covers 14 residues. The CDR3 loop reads CASSYGLANYEQYF. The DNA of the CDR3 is TGTGCCAGCAGTTACGGCCTAGCCAACTACGAGCAGTACTTC.

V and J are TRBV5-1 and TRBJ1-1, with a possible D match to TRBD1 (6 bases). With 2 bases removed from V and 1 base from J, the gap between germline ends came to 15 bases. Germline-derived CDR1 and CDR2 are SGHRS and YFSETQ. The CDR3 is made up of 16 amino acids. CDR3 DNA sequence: TGCGCCAGCAGCTTCGACCCACAGGGAGAGAACACTGAAGCTTTCTTT. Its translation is CASSFDPQGENTEAFF.

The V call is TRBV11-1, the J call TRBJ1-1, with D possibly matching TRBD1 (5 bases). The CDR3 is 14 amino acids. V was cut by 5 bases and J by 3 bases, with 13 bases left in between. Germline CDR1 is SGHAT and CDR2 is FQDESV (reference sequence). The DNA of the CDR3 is TGTGCCAGCAGCGCCGCCGGGGGGGACACTGAAGCTTTCTTT. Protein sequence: CASSAAGGDTEAFF.

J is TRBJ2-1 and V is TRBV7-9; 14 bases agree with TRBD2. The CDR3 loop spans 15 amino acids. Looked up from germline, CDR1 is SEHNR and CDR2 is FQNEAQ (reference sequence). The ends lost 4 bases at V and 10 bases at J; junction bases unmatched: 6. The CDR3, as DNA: TGTGCCAGCAGCTCGGGACTAGCGGGAGTGAGGGAGCAGTTCTTC. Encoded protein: CASSSGLAGVREQFF.

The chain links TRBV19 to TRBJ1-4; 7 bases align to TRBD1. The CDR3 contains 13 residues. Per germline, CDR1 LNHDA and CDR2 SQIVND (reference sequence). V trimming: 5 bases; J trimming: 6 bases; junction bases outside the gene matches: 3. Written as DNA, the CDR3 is TGTGCCAGTAGTGTTACAGGGGATGAAAAACTGTTTTTT. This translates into CASSVTGDEKLFF.

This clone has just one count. The CDR3, as DNA: TGTGCCAGCAACCTGTACGGGGTTTCCTACGAGCAGTACTTC. This sequence encodes CASNLYGVSYEQYF. This sequence joins TRBV5-4 and TRBJ2-7, with D tentatively TRBD2 (5 bases). This CDR3 has 14 residues. V lost 6 bases and J 1 base, leaving 14 bases between the germline ends. Germline V gene data show CDR1 as SGHNT and CDR2 as YYREEE (reference sequence). The entire variable domain, with the rest obtained from reference TRBV5-4 and TRBJ2-7, is as follows: ETGVTQSPTHLIKTRGQQVTLRCSSQSGHNTVSWYQQALGQGPQFIFQYYREEENGRGNFPPRFSGLQFPNYSSELNVNALELDDSALYLCASNLYGVSYEQYFGPGTRLTVT.

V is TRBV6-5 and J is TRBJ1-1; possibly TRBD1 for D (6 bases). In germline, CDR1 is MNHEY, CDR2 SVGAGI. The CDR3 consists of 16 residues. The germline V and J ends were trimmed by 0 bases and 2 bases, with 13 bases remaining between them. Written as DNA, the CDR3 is TGTGCCAGCAGTTACTCGGAGAACAGGGTCAACACTGAAGCTTTCTTT. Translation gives CASSYSENRVNTEAFF.

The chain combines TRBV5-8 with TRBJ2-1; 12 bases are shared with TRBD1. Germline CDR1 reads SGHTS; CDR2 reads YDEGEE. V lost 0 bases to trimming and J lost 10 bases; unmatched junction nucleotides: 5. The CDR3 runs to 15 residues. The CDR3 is CASSLGGTGGREQFF. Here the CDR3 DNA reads TGTGCCAGCAGCTTGGGCGGGACAGGGGGCCGGGAGCAGTTCTTC.

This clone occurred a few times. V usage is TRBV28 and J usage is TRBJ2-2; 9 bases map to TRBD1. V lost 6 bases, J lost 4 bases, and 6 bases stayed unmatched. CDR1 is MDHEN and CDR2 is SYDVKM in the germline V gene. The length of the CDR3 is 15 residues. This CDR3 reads CASRWGDRATGELFF. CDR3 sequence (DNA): TGTGCCAGCAGATGGGGGGACAGGGCCACCGGGGAGCTGTTTTTT. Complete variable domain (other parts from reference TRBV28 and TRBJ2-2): DVKVTQSSRYLVKRTGEKVFLECVQDMDHENMFWYRQDPGLGLRLIYFSYDVKMKEKGDIPEGYSVSREKKERFSLILESASTNQTSMYLCASRWGDRATGELFFGEGSRLTVL.

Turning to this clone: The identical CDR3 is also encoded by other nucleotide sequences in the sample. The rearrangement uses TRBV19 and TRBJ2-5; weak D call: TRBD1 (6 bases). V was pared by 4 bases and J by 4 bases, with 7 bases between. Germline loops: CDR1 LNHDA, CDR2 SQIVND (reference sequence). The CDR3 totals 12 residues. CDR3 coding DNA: TGTGCCAGTAGTACACAGGGAGAGACCCAGTACTTC. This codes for CASSTQGETQYF.

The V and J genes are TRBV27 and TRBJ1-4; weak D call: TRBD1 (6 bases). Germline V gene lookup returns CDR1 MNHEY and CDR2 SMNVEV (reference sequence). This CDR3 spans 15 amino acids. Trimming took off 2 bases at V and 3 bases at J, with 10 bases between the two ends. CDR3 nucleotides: TGTGCCAGCAGTTTACTGGGGGCGGCTAATGAAAAACTGTTTTTT. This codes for CASSLLGAANEKLFF. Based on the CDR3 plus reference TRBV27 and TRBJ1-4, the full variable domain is EAQVTQNPRYLITVTGKKLTVTCSQNMNHEYMSWYRQDPGLGLRQIYYSMNVEVTDKGDVPEGYKVSRKEKRNFPLILESPSPNQTSLYFCASSLLGAANEKLFFGSGTQLSVL.

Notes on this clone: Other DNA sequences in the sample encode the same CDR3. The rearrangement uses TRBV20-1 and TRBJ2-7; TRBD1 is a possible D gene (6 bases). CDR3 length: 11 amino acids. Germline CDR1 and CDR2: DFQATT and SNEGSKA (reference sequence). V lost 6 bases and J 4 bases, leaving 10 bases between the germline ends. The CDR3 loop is CSAAQGYEQYF. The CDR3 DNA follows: TGCAGTGCGGCCCAGGGGTACGAGCAGTACTTC.

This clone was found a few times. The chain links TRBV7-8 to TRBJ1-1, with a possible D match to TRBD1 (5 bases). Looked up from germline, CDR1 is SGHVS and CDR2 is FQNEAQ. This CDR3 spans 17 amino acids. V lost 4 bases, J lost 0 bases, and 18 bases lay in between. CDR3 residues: CASSSGGGGLMNTEAFF. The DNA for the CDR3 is TGTGCCAGCAGCTCCGGTGGGGGGGGACTAATGAACACTGAAGCTTTCTTT.

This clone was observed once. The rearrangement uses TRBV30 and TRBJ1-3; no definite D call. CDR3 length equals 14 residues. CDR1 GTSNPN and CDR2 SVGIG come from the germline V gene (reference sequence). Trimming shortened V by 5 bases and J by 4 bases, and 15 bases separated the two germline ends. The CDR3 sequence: CAWSLREAGNTIYF. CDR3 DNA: TGTGCCTGGTCTCTGAGGGAAGCAGGAAACACCATATATTTT.

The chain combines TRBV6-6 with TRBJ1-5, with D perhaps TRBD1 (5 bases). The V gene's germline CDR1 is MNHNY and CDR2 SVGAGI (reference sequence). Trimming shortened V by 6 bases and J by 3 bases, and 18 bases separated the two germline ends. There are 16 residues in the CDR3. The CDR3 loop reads CASSRAAGDHNQPQHF. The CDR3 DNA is TGTGCCAGCAGCCGAGCGGCGGGGGACCACAATCAGCCCCAGCATTTT.

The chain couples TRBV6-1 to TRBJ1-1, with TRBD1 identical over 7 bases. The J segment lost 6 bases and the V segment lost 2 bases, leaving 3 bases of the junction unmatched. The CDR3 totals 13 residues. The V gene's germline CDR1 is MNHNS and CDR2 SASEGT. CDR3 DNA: TGTGCCAGCAGTGAAATTACAGGGGCTGAAGCTTTCTTT. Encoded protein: CASSEITGAEAFF.

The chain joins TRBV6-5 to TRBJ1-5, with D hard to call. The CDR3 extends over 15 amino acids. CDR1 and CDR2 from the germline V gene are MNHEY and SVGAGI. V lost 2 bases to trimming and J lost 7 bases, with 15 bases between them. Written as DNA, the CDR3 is TGTGCCAGCAGTTACCCCACCGACGGGTGGCAGCCCCAGCATTTT. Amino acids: CASSYPTDGWQPQHF.

The CDR3 sequence: CASSLTRGKNEKLFF. In DNA, the CDR3 is TGTGCCAGCAGCTTAACGAGGGGGAAAAATGAAAAACTGTTTTTT. The chain recombines TRBV7-9 with TRBJ1-4; a possible D gene is TRBD1 (6 bases). The CDR3 covers 15 residues. The V gene lost 2 bases and the J gene lost 5 bases, with 12 bases spanning the gap. The V gene's germline CDR1 is SEHNR and CDR2 FQNEAQ (reference sequence).

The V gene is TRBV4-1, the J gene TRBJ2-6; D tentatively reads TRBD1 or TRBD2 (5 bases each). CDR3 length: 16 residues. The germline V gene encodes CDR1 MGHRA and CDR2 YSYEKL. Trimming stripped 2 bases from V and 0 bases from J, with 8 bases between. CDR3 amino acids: CASSQTRGSGANVLTF. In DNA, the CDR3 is TGCGCCAGCAGCCAAACGAGGGGCTCTGGGGCCAACGTCCTGACTTTC.

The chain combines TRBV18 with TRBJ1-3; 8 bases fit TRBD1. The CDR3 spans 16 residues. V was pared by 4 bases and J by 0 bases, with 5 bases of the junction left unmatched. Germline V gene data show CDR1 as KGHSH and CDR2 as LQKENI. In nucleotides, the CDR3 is TGTGCCAGCTCACTGCCTACAGGGGGCTCTGGAAACACCATATATTTT. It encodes CASSLPTGGSGNTIYF. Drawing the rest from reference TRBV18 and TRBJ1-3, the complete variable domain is NAGVMQNPRHLVRRRGQEARLRCSPMKGHSHVYWYRQLPEEGLKFMVYLQKENIIDESGMPKERFSAEFPKEGPSILRIQQVVRGDSAAYFCASSLPTGGSGNTIYFGEGSWLTVV.

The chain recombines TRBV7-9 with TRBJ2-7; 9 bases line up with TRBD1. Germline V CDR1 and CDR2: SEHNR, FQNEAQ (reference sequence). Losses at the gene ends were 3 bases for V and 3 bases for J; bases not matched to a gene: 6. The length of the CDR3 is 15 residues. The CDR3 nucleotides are TGTGCCAGCAGCTTGAGGGACAGGGAGGGCTACGAGCAGTACTTC. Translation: CASSLRDREGYEQYF.